This T cell receptor (beta chain) was sequenced in a study of blood T cell repertoires in COVID-19. The V gene lost 0 bases and the J gene lost 0 bases, with 12 bases spanning the gap. Germline assignment: CDR1 MDHEN and CDR2 SYDVKM. This CDR3 contains 16 residues. Original processing methods: Reference gene primer amplification gave estimated nucleated cell counts. Libraries were prepared by immunoSEQ multiplex PCR; TCRdb keeps only in-frame clonotypes and omits some of them. For V, J and clone size, that table is used; D and trimming come from the DNA. The sample lists about 220,000 clones; 88% were seen once. Participants came from roughly 25 US areas, aged about 18 to 100 years. Cohorts were determined from participant-reported clinical history.

This clonotype was obtained from a woman between 50 and 59 years old with acute COVID-19. This chain joins TRBV28 and TRBJ2-7; D is unresolved. What was sequenced was PBMCs or T cells enriched from blood (not recorded which). The CDR3 DNA is TGTGCCAGCAGTTTATGGTCGGCGGCGCGCTCCTACGAGCAGTACTTC. Protein sequence: CASSLWSAARSYEQYF.